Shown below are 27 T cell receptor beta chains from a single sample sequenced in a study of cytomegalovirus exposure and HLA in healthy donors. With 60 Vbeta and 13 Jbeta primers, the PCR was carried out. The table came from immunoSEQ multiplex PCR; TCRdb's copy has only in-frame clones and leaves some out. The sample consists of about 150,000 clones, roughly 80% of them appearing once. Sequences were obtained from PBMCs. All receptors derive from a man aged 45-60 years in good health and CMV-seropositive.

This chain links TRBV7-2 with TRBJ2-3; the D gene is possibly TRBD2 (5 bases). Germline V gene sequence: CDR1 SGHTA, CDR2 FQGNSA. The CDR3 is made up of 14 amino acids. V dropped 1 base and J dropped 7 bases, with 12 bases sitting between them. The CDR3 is CASSLEAGSHTQYF. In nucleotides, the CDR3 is TGTGCCAGCAGCTTAGAGGCGGGCTCACATACGCAGTATTTT.

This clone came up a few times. CDR3 sequence (DNA): TGTGCCAGCAGCTTGGGGCCCCCTAGCGGGGGGATTCAGTACGAGCAGTACTTC. This codes for CASSLGPPSGGIQYEQYF. The J gene is TRBJ2-7, the V gene TRBV5-4, with 11 bases that match TRBD2. Germline V lookup: CDR1 SGHNT, CDR2 YYREEE (reference sequence). The CDR3 extends over 18 amino acids. V shed 0 bases, J shed 4 bases, and the junction held 12 bases outside the gene matches.

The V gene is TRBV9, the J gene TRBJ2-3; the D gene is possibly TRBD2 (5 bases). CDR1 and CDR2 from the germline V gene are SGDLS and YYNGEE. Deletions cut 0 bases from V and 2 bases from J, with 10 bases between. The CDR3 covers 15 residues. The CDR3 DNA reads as TGTGCCAGCAGCGTAGAAGGGAGCCCCACAGATACGCAGTATTTT. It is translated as CASSVEGSPTDTQYF.

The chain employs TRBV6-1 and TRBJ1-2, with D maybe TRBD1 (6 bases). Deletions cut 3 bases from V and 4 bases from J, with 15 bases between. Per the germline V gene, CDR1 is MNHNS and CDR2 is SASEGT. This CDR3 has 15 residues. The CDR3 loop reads CASSDLTGSGYGYTF. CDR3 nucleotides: TGTGCCAGCAGTGATTTAACAGGGTCGGGCTATGGCTACACCTTC.

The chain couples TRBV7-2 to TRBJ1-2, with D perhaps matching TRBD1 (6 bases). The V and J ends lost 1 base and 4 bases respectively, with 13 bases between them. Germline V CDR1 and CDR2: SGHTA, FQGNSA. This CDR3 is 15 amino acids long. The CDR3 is CASSLDAGVVYGYTF. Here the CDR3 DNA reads TGTGCCAGCAGCTTAGACGCAGGGGTGGTCTATGGCTACACCTTC.

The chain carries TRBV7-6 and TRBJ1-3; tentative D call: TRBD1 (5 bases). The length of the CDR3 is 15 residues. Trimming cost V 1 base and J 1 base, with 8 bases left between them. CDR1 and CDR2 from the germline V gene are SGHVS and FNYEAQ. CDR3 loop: CASSLGGQSGNTIYF. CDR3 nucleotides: TGTGCCAGCAGCTTAGGGGGCCAATCTGGAAACACCATATATTTT.

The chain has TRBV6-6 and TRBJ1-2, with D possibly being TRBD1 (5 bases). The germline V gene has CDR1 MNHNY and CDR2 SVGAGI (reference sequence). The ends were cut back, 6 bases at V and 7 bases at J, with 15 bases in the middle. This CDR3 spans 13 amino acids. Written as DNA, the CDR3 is TGTGCCAGCAGCCTGGACACTATCGGTGGCTACACCTTC. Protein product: CASSLDTIGGYTF.

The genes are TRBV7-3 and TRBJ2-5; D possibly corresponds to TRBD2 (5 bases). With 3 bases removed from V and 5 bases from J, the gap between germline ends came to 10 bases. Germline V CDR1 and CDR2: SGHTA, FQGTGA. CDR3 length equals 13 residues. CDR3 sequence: CASSFSGGETQYF. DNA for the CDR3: TGTGCCAGCAGCTTCTCCGGCGGGGAGACCCAGTACTTC.

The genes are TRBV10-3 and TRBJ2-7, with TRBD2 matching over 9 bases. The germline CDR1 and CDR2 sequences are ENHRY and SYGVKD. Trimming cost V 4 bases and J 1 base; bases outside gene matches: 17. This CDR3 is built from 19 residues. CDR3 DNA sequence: TGTGCCATCAGTGTCCACACCCCTTACGTTGCGGGGGGGTCCTACGAGCAGTACTTC. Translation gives CAISVHTPYVAGGSYEQYF.

The CDR3 region has the DNA TGTGCCAGCACCGGGACAGCAACCACCTACACTGAAGCTTTCTTT. It translates to CASTGTATTYTEAFF. The chain joins TRBV5-6 to TRBJ1-1, with 7 positions matching TRBD1. The germline V gene has CDR1 SGHDT and CDR2 YYEEEE. The ends lost 6 bases at V and 3 bases at J; junction bases unmatched: 11. This CDR3 spans 15 amino acids.

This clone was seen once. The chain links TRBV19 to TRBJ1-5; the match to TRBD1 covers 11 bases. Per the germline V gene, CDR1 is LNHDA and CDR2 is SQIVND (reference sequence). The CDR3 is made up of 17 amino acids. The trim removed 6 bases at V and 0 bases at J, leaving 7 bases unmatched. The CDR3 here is CASRPRTGGNSNQPQHF. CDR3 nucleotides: TGTGCCAGTAGACCCCGGACAGGGGGCAATAGCAATCAGCCCCAGCATTTT.

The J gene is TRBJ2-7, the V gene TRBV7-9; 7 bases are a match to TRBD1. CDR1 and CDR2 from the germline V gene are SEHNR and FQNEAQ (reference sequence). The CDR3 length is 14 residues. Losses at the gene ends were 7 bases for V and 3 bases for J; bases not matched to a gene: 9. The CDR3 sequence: CASTLGAGGYEQYF. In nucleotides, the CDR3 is TGTGCCAGCACCCTGGGGGCAGGGGGCTACGAGCAGTACTTC.

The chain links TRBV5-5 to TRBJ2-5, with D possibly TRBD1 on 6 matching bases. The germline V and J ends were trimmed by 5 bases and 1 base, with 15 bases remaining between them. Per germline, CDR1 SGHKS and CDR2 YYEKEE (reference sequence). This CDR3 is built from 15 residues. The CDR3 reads CASSSPTGSQETQYF. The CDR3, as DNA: TGTGCCAGCAGTTCCCCGACAGGTTCCCAAGAGACCCAGTACTTC.

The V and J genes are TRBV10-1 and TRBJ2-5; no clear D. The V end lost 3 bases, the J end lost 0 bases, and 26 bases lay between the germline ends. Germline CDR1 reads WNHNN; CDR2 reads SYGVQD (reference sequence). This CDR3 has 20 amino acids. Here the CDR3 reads CASSDPCPLNLRSNQETQYF. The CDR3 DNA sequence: TGCGCCAGCAGTGACCCCTGTCCTTTGAACTTGAGGAGTAACCAAGAGACCCAGTACTTC.

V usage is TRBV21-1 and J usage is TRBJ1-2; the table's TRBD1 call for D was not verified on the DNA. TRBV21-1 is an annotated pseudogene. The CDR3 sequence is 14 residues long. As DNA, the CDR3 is TGTGCCAGCAGCAAAGGACAGGGGAGGCATGGCTACACCTTC. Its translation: CASSKGQGRHGYTF.

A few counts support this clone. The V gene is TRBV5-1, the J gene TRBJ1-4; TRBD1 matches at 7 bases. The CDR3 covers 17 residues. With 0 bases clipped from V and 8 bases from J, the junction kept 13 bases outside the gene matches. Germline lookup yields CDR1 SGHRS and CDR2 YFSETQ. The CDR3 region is CASSLAFDRAGGEKLFF. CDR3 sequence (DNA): TGCGCCAGCAGCTTGGCCTTCGACAGGGCTGGCGGAGAAAAACTGTTTTTT.

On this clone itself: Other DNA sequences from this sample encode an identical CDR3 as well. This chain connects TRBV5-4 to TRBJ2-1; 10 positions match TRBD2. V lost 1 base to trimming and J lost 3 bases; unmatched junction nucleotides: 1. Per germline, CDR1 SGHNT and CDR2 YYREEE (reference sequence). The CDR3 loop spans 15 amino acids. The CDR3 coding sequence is TGTGCCAGCAGCTTGCGGACTAGCGGCTACAATGAGCAGTTCTTC. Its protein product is CASSLRTSGYNEQFF.

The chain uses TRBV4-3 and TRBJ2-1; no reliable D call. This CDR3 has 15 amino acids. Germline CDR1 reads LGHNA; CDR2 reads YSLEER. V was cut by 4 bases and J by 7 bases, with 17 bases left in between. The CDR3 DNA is TGCGCCAGCAGCCCCTTGGCCCCAGTGTCGAATGAGCAGTTCTTC. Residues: CASSPLAPVSNEQFF.

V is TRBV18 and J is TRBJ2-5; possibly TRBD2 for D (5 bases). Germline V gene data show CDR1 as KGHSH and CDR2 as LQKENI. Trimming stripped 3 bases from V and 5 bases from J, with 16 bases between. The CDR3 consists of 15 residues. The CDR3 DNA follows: TGTGCCAGCTCACCGGTACGGGAAGGCGGGGAGACCCAGTACTTC. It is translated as CASSPVREGGETQYF.

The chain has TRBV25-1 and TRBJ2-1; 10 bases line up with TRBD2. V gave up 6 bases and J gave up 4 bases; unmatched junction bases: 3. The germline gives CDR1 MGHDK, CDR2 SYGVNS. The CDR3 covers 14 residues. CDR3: CASSLAGEYNEQFF. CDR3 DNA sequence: TGTGCCAGCAGCCTAGCGGGGGAGTACAATGAGCAGTTCTTC.

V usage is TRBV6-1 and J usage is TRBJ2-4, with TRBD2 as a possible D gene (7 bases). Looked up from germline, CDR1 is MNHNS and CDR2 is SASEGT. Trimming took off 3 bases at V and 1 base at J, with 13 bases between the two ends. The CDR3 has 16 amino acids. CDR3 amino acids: CASSDRGGAAKNIQYF. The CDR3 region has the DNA TGTGCCAGCAGTGATAGGGGGGGCGCGGCCAAAAACATTCAGTACTTC.

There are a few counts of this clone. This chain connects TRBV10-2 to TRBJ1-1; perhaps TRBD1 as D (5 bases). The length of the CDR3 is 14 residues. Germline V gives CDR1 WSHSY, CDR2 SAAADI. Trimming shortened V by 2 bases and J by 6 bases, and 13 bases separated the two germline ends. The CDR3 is CASSEVEGLAEAFF. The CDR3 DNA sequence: TGCGCCAGCAGTGAGGTGGAGGGGCTGGCTGAAGCTTTCTTT.

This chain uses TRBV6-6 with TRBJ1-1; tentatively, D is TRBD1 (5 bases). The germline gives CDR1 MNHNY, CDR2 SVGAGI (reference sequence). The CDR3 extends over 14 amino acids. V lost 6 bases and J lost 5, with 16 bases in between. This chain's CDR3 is CASSLDGGSTEAFF. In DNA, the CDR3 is TGTGCCAGCAGCCTGGACGGGGGAAGTACTGAAGCTTTCTTT.

This CDR3 reads CASSLHFGTKNQETQYF. The CDR3 nucleotides are TGTGCCAGCAGTCTCCACTTCGGGACAAAAAACCAAGAGACCCAGTACTTC. The chain links TRBV27 to TRBJ2-5, with D perhaps matching TRBD1 (6 bases). The CDR3 length is 17 residues. The V end lost 5 bases, the J end lost 0 bases, and 19 bases lay between the germline ends. Germline V gene lookup returns CDR1 MNHEY and CDR2 SMNVEV (reference sequence).

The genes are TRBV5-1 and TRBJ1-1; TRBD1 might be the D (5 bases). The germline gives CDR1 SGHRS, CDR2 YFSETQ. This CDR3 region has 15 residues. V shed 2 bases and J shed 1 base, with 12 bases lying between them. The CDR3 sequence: CASSFRYTGNTEAFF. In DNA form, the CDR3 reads TGCGCCAGCAGCTTCCGTTATACAGGGAACACTGAAGCTTTCTTT.

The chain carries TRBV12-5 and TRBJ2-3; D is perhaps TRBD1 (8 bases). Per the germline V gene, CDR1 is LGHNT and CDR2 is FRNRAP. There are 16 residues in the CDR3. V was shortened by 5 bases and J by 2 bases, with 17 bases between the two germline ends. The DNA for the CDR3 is TGTGCTAGTGGTCCCGGGGGGACAGGATTCACAGATACGCAGTATTTT. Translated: CASGPGGTGFTDTQYF.

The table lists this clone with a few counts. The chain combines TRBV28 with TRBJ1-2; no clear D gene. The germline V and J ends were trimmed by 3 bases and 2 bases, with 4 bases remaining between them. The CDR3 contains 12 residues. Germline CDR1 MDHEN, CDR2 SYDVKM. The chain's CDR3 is CASSFQNYGYTF. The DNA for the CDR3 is TGTGCCAGCAGTTTCCAGAACTATGGCTACACCTTC.